Below are 8 T cell receptor beta chains sequenced from a single sample in a study of blood T cell repertoires in COVID-19. Sequencing used immunoSEQ multiplex PCR; TCRdb keeps in-frame clones, though not all of them. Among 110,000 to 150,000 clones, around 88% were seen once, and the ten largest hold around 2.9%. Sample: peripheral blood. The origin of the receptors is a man between 60 and 70 years old with active or convalescent COVID-19.

The gene calls are TRBV5-1 and TRBJ1-1; TRBD1 might be the D (6 bases). The CDR3 covers 15 residues. V gave up 6 bases and J gave up 3 bases, with 18 bases separating them. CDR1 and CDR2 (germline): SGHRS, YFSETQ. Here the CDR3 reads CASKIISGADTEAFF. The CDR3 DNA follows: TGCGCCAGCAAGATCATCTCAGGGGCGGACACTGAAGCTTTCTTT.

The CDR3, as DNA: TGTGCCAGCAGCTCTGCAGGGGTTTCTGTGGACACCATATATTTT. This encodes CASSSAGVSVDTIYF. The chain is built from TRBV11-2 and TRBJ1-3; tentative D call: TRBD1 (6 bases). The CDR3 sequence is 15 residues long. V gave up 4 bases and J gave up 8 bases, with 18 bases separating them. Germline V gene data show CDR1 as SGHAT and CDR2 as FQNNGV.

The chain couples TRBV18 to TRBJ2-7; a weak D match, TRBD2 (6 bases). Germline lookup yields CDR1 KGHSH and CDR2 LQKENI. The CDR3 totals 15 residues. V lost 3 bases and J lost 5, with 17 bases in between. DNA for the CDR3: TGTGCCAGCTCACCTCGGGAGTCAGCGTCCAACGAGCAGTACTTC. It specifies CASSPRESASNEQYF.

The chain uses TRBV6-1 and TRBJ2-3; no reliable D call. The CDR3 totals 13 residues. The V gene's germline CDR1 is MNHNS and CDR2 SASEGT. The germline V and J ends were trimmed by 0 bases and 2 bases, with 3 bases remaining between them. CDR3 sequence: CASSEALTDTQYF. In DNA form, the CDR3 reads TGTGCCAGCAGTGAAGCCCTCACAGATACGCAGTATTTT.

The CDR3 loop is CASSLEGAGNEKLFF. DNA of the CDR3: TGTGCCAGCAGCCTGGAAGGCGCGGGGAATGAAAAACTGTTTTTT. J is TRBJ1-4 and V is TRBV3-1 (or the pseudogene TRBV3-2); D call uncertain. Germline V lookup: CDR1 LGHDT, CDR2 YNNKEL (reference sequence). This CDR3 has 15 amino acids. V lost 4 bases to trimming and J lost 5 bases, with 14 bases between them.

CDR3 region: CASSRGANTGELFF. The CDR3 DNA sequence: TGTGCCAGTAGCCGGGGAGCTAACACCGGGGAGCTGTTTTTT. The V call is TRBV19, the J call TRBJ2-2; D is possibly TRBD2 (5 bases). The CDR3 is made up of 14 amino acids. Germline V lookup: CDR1 LNHDA, CDR2 SQIVND (reference sequence). The germline V and J ends were trimmed by 6 bases and 2 bases, with 10 bases remaining between them.

V usage is TRBV5-6 and J usage is TRBJ2-7; 7 bases are shared with TRBD2. Looked up from germline, CDR1 is SGHDT and CDR2 is YYEEEE. The junction had 8 bases not matched to a gene; V was cut back by 2 bases and J by 6 bases. The CDR3 has 14 amino acids. The CDR3: CASSFSGAGGEQYF. The CDR3 region has the DNA TGTGCCAGCAGCTTCAGCGGGGCTGGGGGCGAGCAGTACTTC. The full variable domain, in which reference TRBV5-6 and TRBJ2-7 provide the parts outside the CDR3, is DAGVTQSPTHLIKTRGQQVTLRCSPKSGHDTVSWYQQALGQGPQFIFQYYEEEERQRGNFPDRFSGHQFPNYSSELNVNALLLGDSALYLCASSFSGAGGEQYFGPGTRLTVT.

This clone appeared once. V gene TRBV29-1 combines with J gene TRBJ2-3; 7 nucleotides agree with TRBD2. V was clipped by 8 bases and J by 7 bases; unmatched bases: 15. The length of the CDR3 is 14 residues. The germline V gene has CDR1 SQVTM and CDR2 ANQGSEA. CDR3 DNA sequence: TGCAGCCATCAAATGTGGGGAGGGTCGAATACGCAGTATTTT. This translates into CSHQMWGGSNTQYF.